Each of the 9 T cell receptor beta chains below was sequenced from the same sample in a study of radiotherapy plus CTLA-4 blockade in lung cancer. TCRdb's table, derived via immunoSEQ multiplex PCR, lists solely in-frame clones and lacks some. The top ten clones hold approximately 7.2% of a sample with 100,000 to 150,000 clones, around 89% of them seen once. Material: peripheral blood, obtained from a patient treated with radiotherapy plus ipilimumab. The receptors here all came from a human donor with non-small cell lung cancer that progressed on radiotherapy plus ipilimumab.

The CDR3 bases are TGTGCCTGGGGGACGGGCAGGGGGCAAGAGACCCAGTACTTC. It specifies CAWGTGRGQETQYF. This chain connects TRBV30 to TRBJ2-5; 7 positions agree with TRBD1. Germline V gives CDR1 GTSNPN, CDR2 SVGIG (reference sequence). This CDR3 contains 14 residues. J was trimmed by 2 bases and V by 5 bases; bases with no gene match: 8.

The chain combines TRBV9 with TRBJ1-2; TRBD1 aligns across 11 bases. This CDR3 comprises 14 residues. V was clipped by 6 bases and J by 5 bases; unmatched bases: 6. Germline V CDR1 and CDR2: SGDLS, YYNGEE. The CDR3 protein is CASTPGQGGYGYTF. The CDR3 DNA reads TGTGCCAGCACCCCGGGACAGGGGGGTTATGGCTACACCTTC. The whole variable domain, remainder taken from reference TRBV9 and TRBJ1-2, is DSGVTQTPKHLITATGQRVTLRCSPRSGDLSVYWYQQSLDQGLQFLIQYYNGEERAKGNILERFSAQQFPDLHSELNLSSLELGDSALYFCASTPGQGGYGYTFGSGTRLTVV.

This chain joins TRBV11-2 and TRBJ2-1; 12 nucleotides align to TRBD2. The CDR3 loop spans 16 amino acids. V dropped 2 bases and J dropped 10; count of bases not matched to a gene: 9. Germline V gene lookup returns CDR1 SGHAT and CDR2 FQNNGV. The CDR3 spells CASSLLTSGSIDEQFF. For the CDR3, the DNA is TGTGCCAGCAGCTTATTGACTAGCGGGAGTATAGACGAGCAGTTCTTC. The full variable domain, rest sourced from reference TRBV11-2 and TRBJ2-1, is EAGVAQSPRYKIIEKRQSVAFWCNPISGHATLYWYQQILGQGPKLLIQFQNNGVVDDSQLPKDRFSAERLKGVDSTLKIQPAKLEDSAVYLCASSLLTSGSIDEQFFGPGTRLTVL.

This chain links TRBV15 with TRBJ2-1; 13 bases fit TRBD2. J gave up 2 bases and V 4 bases, and 5 bases lay outside the gene matches. Per germline, CDR1 LNHNV and CDR2 YYDKDF (reference sequence). CDR3 length: 17 residues. CDR3 sequence: CATSTPGLAGTYNEQFF. Here the CDR3 DNA reads TGTGCCACCAGCACCCCGGGACTAGCGGGAACCTACAATGAGCAGTTCTTC.

The chain links TRBV15 to TRBJ2-1; D unresolved. CDR3 length: 14 residues. Looked up from germline, CDR1 is LNHNV and CDR2 is YYDKDF (reference sequence). V gave up 1 base and J gave up 3 bases, with 7 bases separating them. The CDR3 region is CATSRVDSYNEQFF. In nucleotides, the CDR3 is TGTGCCACCAGCAGAGTGGATAGCTACAATGAGCAGTTCTTC.

This clone has a single count. The chain combines TRBV7-9 with TRBJ2-7; the D gene is possibly TRBD2 (6 bases). V was shortened by 5 bases and J by 2 bases, with 10 bases between the two germline ends. This CDR3 spans 13 amino acids. Germline CDR1 is SEHNR and CDR2 is FQNEAQ (reference sequence). CDR3 coding DNA: TGTGCCAGCAGCGCCCGGGGGACCTACGAGCAGTACTTC. Encoded protein: CASSARGTYEQYF.

This chain uses TRBV10-2 with TRBJ2-1, with 11 bases lining up with TRBD2. The trim removed 2 bases at V and 10 bases at J, leaving 4 bases unmatched. This CDR3 spans 14 amino acids. Germline assignment: CDR1 WSHSY and CDR2 SAAADI. The CDR3 sequence: CASSEVAGGREQFF. CDR3 nucleotide sequence: TGCGCCAGCAGTGAGGTAGCGGGAGGGCGAGAGCAGTTCTTC.

The V and J genes are TRBV7-9 and TRBJ2-6, with 9 nucleotides matching TRBD1. Trimming cost V 5 bases and J 1 base; bases outside gene matches: 3. Germline loops: CDR1 SEHNR, CDR2 FQNEAQ (reference sequence). The CDR3 has 16 residues. The CDR3, as DNA: TGTGCCAGCAGCAGGGACAGGGTTTCTGGGGCCAACGTCCTGACTTTC. It translates to CASSRDRVSGANVLTF.

The J gene is TRBJ1-1, the V gene TRBV4-2, with D possibly matching TRBD1 (5 bases). Germline assignment: CDR1 LGHNA and CDR2 YNFKEQ. CDR3 length: 16 residues. Trimming removed 3 bases from V and 0 bases from J, with 14 bases in between. The DNA of the CDR3 is TGTGCCAGCAGCCATCTTGACAGCCCCATGAACACTGAAGCTTTCTTT. Encoded protein: CASSHLDSPMNTEAFF.